These T cell receptor beta chains were read from a single sample in a study of T cells after yellow fever vaccination. TCRdb reprocessed the 5' RACE reads via MiXCR and lists one record per CDR3 protein. Of 200,000 to 300,000 distinct CDR3 sequences in the sample, about 3.5% are singletons; the top ten hold about a fifth. The sequencing here drew on PBMCs, taken 15 days after the yellow fever booster vaccination. The receptors stem from a man aged 18 to 30 who received the YFV17D yellow fever vaccine. Both conserved end residues are part of each CDR3. D genes are given only for firm matches. Size values are once, few and many counts, or a class for expanded clones, and some rows have none.

TRBJ2-3 few . TRBV9 CASSTGGGSSTDTQYF TGTGCCAGCAGCACAGGGGGAGGGTCCAGCACAGATACGCAGTATTTT
TRBJ2-2 many . TRBV2 CASRLTAPTGELFF TGTGCCAGCCGATTGACAGCTCCCACCGGGGAGCTGTTTTTT
TRBJ1-1 many TRBD1 TRBV6-5 CASRPNYRGDTEAFF TGTGCCAGCAGGCCGAATTACAGGGGGGACACTGAAGCTTTCTTT
TRBJ1-2 . TRBD1 TRBV5-6 CASSFLDRGNGYTF TGTGCCAGCAGCTTCCTGGACAGGGGTAATGGCTACACCTTC
TRBJ1-2 . . TRBV11-2 CASSLEARGGYTF TGTGCCAGCAGCTTAGAAGCCAGAGGGGGCTACACCTTC
TRBJ1-6 many . TRBV12-3/TRBV12-4 CASSFVQGWSPLHF TGTGCCAGCAGTTTCGTACAGGGATGGTCACCCCTCCACTTT
TRBJ1-2 many TRBD1 TRBV27 CARRQGENREYYGYTF TGTGCCAGGAGACAGGGCGAGAATCGAGAGTACTATGGCTACACCTTC
TRBJ2-1 many . TRBV7-2 CASSLIFGVQFF TGTGCCAGCAGCCTGATCTTCGGGGTTCAGTTCTTC
TRBJ1-3 many . TRBV9 CASSAAVRGSGNTIYF TGTGCCAGCAGCGCCGCGGTTAGGGGGTCTGGAAACACCATATATTTT
TRBJ2-1 few . TRBV11-3 CASKVGPSYNEQFF TGTGCCAGCAAGGTCGGACCTTCCTACAATGAGCAGTTCTTC
TRBJ2-5 many TRBD2 TRBV12-3/TRBV12-4 CASSRGTSTQETQYF TGTGCCAGCAGTCGGGGGACTAGCACACAAGAGACCCAGTACTTC
TRBJ1-4 many . TRBV7-9 CASSNPGGREDEKLFF TGTGCCAGCAGTAACCCGGGAGGCAGGGAGGATGAAAAACTGTTTTTT
TRBJ1-5 many . TRBV20-1 CSASYQGLDQPQHF TGCAGTGCTAGTTATCAGGGGCTGGATCAGCCCCAGCATTTT
TRBJ2-1 many . TRBV7-2 CASGNSAGNEQFF TGTGCCAGCGGAAATAGCGCCGGGAATGAGCAGTTCTTC
TRBJ1-3 many TRBD1 TRBV20-1 CSAGTGAGNTIYF TGCAGTGCTGGGACAGGGGCTGGAAACACCATATATTTT
TRBJ1-1 many . TRBV18 CASSRIDQRRGTEAFF TGTGCCAGCTCACGAATAGATCAAAGGAGAGGTACTGAAGCTTTCTTT
TRBJ1-2 many TRBD1 TRBV12-3/TRBV12-4 CASSPTTGVKHGYTF TGTGCCAGCAGTCCCACGACAGGGGTGAAGCACGGCTACACCTTC
TRBJ2-7 many . TRBV20-1 CSASSGGSYEQYF TGCAGTGCTAGCTCCGGGGGCTCCTACGAGCAGTACTTC
TRBJ1-1 many TRBD1 TRBV20-1 CSARAYRGIMAEAFF TGCAGTGCTAGAGCCTACAGGGGCATCATGGCTGAAGCTTTCTTT
TRBJ2-2 many . TRBV20-1 CSAREGAGELFF TGCAGTGCTAGAGAGGGGGCCGGGGAGCTGTTTTTT
TRBJ1-4 many . TRBV20-1 CSARSSGVGEKLFF TGCAGTGCCCGTTCTTCGGGGGTTGGGGAAAAACTGTTTTTT
TRBJ1-5 many TRBD1 TRBV20-1 CSAARDRDSNQPQHF TGCAGTGCTGCGCGGGACAGGGATAGCAATCAGCCCCAGCATTTT
TRBJ2-3 many . TRBV7-9 CASSWDRQGTDTQYF TGTGCCAGCAGCTGGGACCGACAGGGCACAGATACGCAGTATTTT
TRBJ2-5 many TRBD2 TRBV7-2 CASIGTNQETQYF TGTGCCAGCATCGGGACTAACCAAGAGACCCAGTACTTC
TRBJ2-1 many . TRBV7-6 CASSSGLNPNNEQFF TGTGCCAGCAGCTCAGGACTAAACCCCAACAATGAGCAGTTCTTC
TRBJ2-7 many . TRBV5-1 CASGTYTGTLRAYEQYF TGCGCCAGCGGCACCTACACCGGGACCCTACGCGCCTACGAGCAGTACTTC
TRBJ2-2 many TRBD1 TRBV27 CASSFGGQATGELFF TGTGCCAGCAGTTTCGGGGGACAGGCGACCGGGGAGCTGTTTTTT
TRBJ2-1 many . TRBV29-1 CSGSTWQKQFF TGCAGCGGATCGACCTGGCAAAAGCAGTTCTTC
TRBJ1-5 many TRBD1 TRBV12-3/TRBV12-4 CASSWGGQGNQPQHF TGTGCCAGCAGTTGGGGTGGACAGGGAAATCAGCCCCAGCATTTT